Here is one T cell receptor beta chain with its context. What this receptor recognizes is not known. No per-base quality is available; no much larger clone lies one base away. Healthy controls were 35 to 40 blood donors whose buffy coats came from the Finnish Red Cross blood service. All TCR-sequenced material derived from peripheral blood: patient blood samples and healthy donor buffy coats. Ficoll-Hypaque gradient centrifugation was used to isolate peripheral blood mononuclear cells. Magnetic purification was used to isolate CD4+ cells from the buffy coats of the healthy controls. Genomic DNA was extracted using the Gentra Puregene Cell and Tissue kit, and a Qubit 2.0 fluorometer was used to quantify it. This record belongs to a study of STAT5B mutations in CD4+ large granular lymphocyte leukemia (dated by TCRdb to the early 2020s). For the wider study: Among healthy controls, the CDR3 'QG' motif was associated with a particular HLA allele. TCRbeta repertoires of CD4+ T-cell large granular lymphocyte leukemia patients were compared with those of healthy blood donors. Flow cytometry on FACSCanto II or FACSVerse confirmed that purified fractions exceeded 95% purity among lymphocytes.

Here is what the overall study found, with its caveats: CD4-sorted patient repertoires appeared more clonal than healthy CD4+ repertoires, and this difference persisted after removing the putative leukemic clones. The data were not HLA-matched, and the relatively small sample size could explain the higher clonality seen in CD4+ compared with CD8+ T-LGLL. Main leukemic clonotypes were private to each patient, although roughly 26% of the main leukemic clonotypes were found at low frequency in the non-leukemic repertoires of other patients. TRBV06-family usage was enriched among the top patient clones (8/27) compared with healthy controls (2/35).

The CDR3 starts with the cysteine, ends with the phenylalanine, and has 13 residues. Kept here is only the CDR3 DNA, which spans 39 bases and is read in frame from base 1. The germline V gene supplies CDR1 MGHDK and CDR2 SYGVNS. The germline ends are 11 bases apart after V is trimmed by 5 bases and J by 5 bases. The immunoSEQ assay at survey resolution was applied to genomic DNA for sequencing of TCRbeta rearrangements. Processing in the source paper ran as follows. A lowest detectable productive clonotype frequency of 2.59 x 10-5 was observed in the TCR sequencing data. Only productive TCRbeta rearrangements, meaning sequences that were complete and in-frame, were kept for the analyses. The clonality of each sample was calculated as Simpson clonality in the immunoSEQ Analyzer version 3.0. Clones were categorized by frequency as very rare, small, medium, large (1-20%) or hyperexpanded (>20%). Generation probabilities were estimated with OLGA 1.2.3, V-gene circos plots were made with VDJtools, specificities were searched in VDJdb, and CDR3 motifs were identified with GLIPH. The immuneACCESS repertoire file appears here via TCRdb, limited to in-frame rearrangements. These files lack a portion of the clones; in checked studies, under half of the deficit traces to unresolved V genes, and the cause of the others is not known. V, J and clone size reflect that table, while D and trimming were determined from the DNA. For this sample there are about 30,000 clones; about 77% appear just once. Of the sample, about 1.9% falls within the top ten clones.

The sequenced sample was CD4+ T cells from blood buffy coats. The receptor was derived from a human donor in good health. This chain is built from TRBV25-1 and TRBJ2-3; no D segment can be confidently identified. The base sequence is TGTGCCAGCAGTCCTCTCCGCATAGATACGCAGTATTTT. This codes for CASSPLRIDTQYF.